These T cell receptor beta chains were read from a single sample in a study of cytomegalovirus exposure and HLA in healthy donors. Data came from immunoSEQ multiplex PCR; TCRdb stores just in-frame clones and leaves some out. The table includes 65,000 to 95,000 clones, about 95% detected once. Source material: PBMCs. The receptor set was obtained from a man in his late teens or twenties in good health and CMV-seronegative. Both conserved end residues are part of each CDR3. The D gene is left open where the match is weak. Part of the rows lack a size; the others show once, few, many or a class for expanded clones.

>NA|TRBJ2-5|TRBV7-3|NA
TGTGCCAGCAGCCGAGGGTTTGCAGAGACCCAGTACTTC
CASSRGFAETQYF
>TRBD2|TRBJ2-7|TRBV4-2|NA
TGTGCCAGCAGCCAAGATATAGCGGGTAGCTCCTACGAGCAGTACTTC
CASSQDIAGSSYEQYF
>TRBD1|TRBJ1-5|TRBV30|NA
TGTGCCTGGAGTAGCATACAGGGGGGGGATCAGCCCCAGCATTTT
CAWSSIQGGDQPQHF
>NA|TRBJ2-3|TRBV6-1|NA
TGTGCCAGCAGTGACAGGGGCTTCGCAGATACGCAGTATTTT
CASSDRGFADTQYF
>NA|TRBJ1-1|TRBV27|NA
TGTGCCAGCAGTTTGACAGCTTATCGGACTGAAGCTTTCTTT
CASSLTAYRTEAFF
>NA|TRBJ2-1|TRBV28|NA
TGTGCCAGCAGTTTGTCGAATGAGCAGTTCTTC
CASSLSNEQFF
>NA|TRBJ2-2|TRBV27|NA
TGTGCCAGCAGAGAGACAGTGACGCTCAACACCGGGGAGCTGTTTTTT
CASRETVTLNTGELFF
>NA|TRBJ2-7|TRBV27|NA
TGTGCCAGCAGGGGAGCCCCAACCTACGAGCAGTACTTC
CASRGAPTYEQYF
>TRBD1|TRBJ1-1|TRBV16|NA
TGTGCCAGCAGCCAATCTGGGACAGGGAACACTGAAGCTTTCTTT
CASSQSGTGNTEAFF
>TRBD1|TRBJ1-1|TRBV4-2|NA
TGTGCCAGCAGCCTCCTAGGGGGCCTCGAGGCTTTCTTT
CASSLLGGLEAFF
>NA|TRBJ2-7|TRBV29-1|NA
TGCAGCGGGATACAGGGTCGGGAGCAGTACTTC
CSGIQGREQYF
>TRBD1|TRBJ1-2|TRBV27|NA
TGTGCCAGCAGTTTAGACTCCGGGACAGGGGGTGGCTACACCTTC
CASSLDSGTGGGYTF
>NA|TRBJ2-5|TRBV5-1|NA
TGCGCCAGCAGCTTCGGCGCGCTAGACAGTCAAGAGACCCAGTACTTC
CASSFGALDSQETQYF
>TRBD1|TRBJ1-5|TRBV15|few
TGTGCCACGAGGTTAGGGGGCCGAAGCAATCAGCCCCAGCATTTT
CATRLGGRSNQPQHF
>TRBD1|TRBJ2-3|TRBV2|NA
TGTGCCAGCAGTACAGTTTCCGGGACAGGGTTACCTACAGATACGCAGTATTTT
CASSTVSGTGLPTDTQYF
>TRBD1|TRBJ2-2|TRBV9|NA
TGTGCCAGCAGCGATCCCGGGACAGGGGTTCCCGGGGAGCTGTTTTTT
CASSDPGTGVPGELFF
>NA|TRBJ2-1|TRBV2|NA
TGTGCCAGCAGTGTCTCGGCAGGGACAAGCTACAATGAGCAGTTCTTC
CASSVSAGTSYNEQFF
>NA|TRBJ1-1|TRBV27|NA
TGTGCCAGCAGTTTATGGGCCCGGGGTGAAGACACTGAAGCTTTCTTT
CASSLWARGEDTEAFF
>TRBD2|TRBJ2-7|TRBV27|NA
TGTGCCAGCAGTTTAGTCGCTAGCGGTTCCTACGAGCAGTACTTC
CASSLVASGSYEQYF
>NA|TRBJ2-1|TRBV14|NA
TGTGCCAGCAGCCAAGAAACGGGGGACTCCTACAATGAGCAGTTCTTC
CASSQETGDSYNEQFF
>NA|TRBJ1-1|TRBV7-9|NA
TGTGCCAGCAGCCCCCACCTGGGGCGCACTGAAGCTTTCTTT
CASSPHLGRTEAFF
>NA|TRBJ1-2|TRBV28|NA
TGTGCCAGCAGTTTCCCCCCAGCGGGAAGTGGCTACACCTTC
CASSFPPAGSGYTF
>TRBD1|TRBJ2-7|TRBV27|many
TGTGCCAGCAGGACAGGGGCGGTAAACGAGCAGTACTTC
CASRTGAVNEQYF
>TRBD1|TRBJ2-1|TRBV5-6|once
TGTGCCAGCAGCTTCCGGGACAGCTACAATGAGCAGTTCTTC
CASSFRDSYNEQFF
>NA|TRBJ1-1|TRBV27|NA
TGTGCCAGCAGTCGTGGGGAGGGCAGATCTGAAGCTTTCTTT
CASSRGEGRSEAFF
>TRBD1|TRBJ1-1|TRBV30|NA
TGTGCCTGGAGTAAGGGGGGACAGATCACTGAAGCTTTCTTT
CAWSKGGQITEAFF
>TRBD2|TRBJ2-1|TRBV30|NA
TGTGCCTGGAGTGTAAGACTAGCGGGGAACAATGAGCAGTTCTTC
CAWSVRLAGNNEQFF
>TRBD1|TRBJ2-7|TRBV10-3|NA
TGTGCCATCAGTGAAGACAGGGGTTTCGGCGAGCAGTACTTC
CAISEDRGFGEQYF
>TRBD1|TRBJ2-5|TRBV19|NA
TGTGCCAGTAGTAGCCACGGACAGGAGAGATGGGAGACCCAGTACTTC
CASSSHGQERWETQYF
>TRBD1|TRBJ1-1|TRBV29-1|few
TGCAGCGTTGTCCGACAGGGGAACACTGAAGCTTTCTTT
CSVVRQGNTEAFF
>NA|TRBJ1-6|TRBV19|NA
TGTGCCAGCCTCCCCCGTGGGACTGCTAATTCACCCCTCCACTTT
CASLPRGTANSPLHF
>TRBD1|TRBJ2-6|TRBV27|NA
TGTGCCAGCAGTTTATCACAGGGGGCTGGGGCCAACGTCCTGACTTTC
CASSLSQGAGANVLTF
>NA|TRBJ2-7|TRBV4-3|once
TGCGCCAGCAGCCAAGTTAGAGACAGCTCCTACGAGCAGTACTTC
CASSQVRDSSYEQYF
>TRBD1|TRBJ1-3|TRBV7-3|NA
TGTGCCAGCAGCCCCCAGGGGGGACTTCTAAACACCATATATTTT
CASSPQGGLLNTIYF
>TRBD2|TRBJ2-3|TRBV19|NA
TGTGCCAGTAGTAGGGAAGTAGCGGGGGGCCTCCTCAGGGATACGCAGTATTTT
CASSREVAGGLLRDTQYF
>NA|TRBJ1-1|TRBV10-2|NA
TGCGCCACCAAAGCCCTGGACAGTTTTGGAACTGAAGCTTTCTTT
CATKALDSFGTEAFF
>TRBD1|TRBJ2-7|TRBV19|NA
TGTGCCAGTAGCTTTCTCGGGACAGGGGACTCCTACGAGCAGTACTTC
CASSFLGTGDSYEQYF
>NA|TRBJ2-5|TRBV18|NA
TGTGCCAGCACGGCGGGTGTCGAGACCCAGTACTTC
CASTAGVETQYF
>NA|TRBJ2-1|TRBV7-9|NA
TGTGCCAGCAGCCCTACCCTGTTGCAGGGGAGCGTTGAGCAGTTCTTC
CASSPTLLQGSVEQFF
>NA|TRBJ1-1|TRBV4-1|NA
TGCGCCAGCCGGGGGGATACAAACACTGAAGCTTTCTTT
CASRGDTNTEAFF
>TRBD2|TRBJ2-3|TRBV27|NA
TGTGCCAGCAAACTAGCGGGGGGCCTGGATACGCAGTATTTT
CASKLAGGLDTQYF
>TRBD1|TRBJ1-2|TRBV4-1|NA
TGCGCCAGCAGCCAAGCCGGACAGGGGAGGGGCCTATATGGCTACACCTTC
CASSQAGQGRGLYGYTF
>NA|TRBJ2-5|TRBV4-2|NA
TGTGCCAGCAGCCAAGATGGTGGCTACCAAGAGACCCAGTACTTC
CASSQDGGYQETQYF
>TRBD1|TRBJ2-7|TRBV18|NA
TGTGCCAGCTCACTGACAGGGATCTACGAGCAGTACTTC
CASSLTGIYEQYF
>TRBD1|TRBJ2-7|TRBV28|NA
TGTGCCAGCAGTAAGTCCGGGACAGCCTCGCTTCAGAAGCAGTACTTC
CASSKSGTASLQKQYF
>NA|TRBJ1-1|TRBV4-3|NA
TGCGCCAGCAGCCAATACGGCAGCGGAGACACTGAAGCTTTCTTT
CASSQYGSGDTEAFF
>NA|TRBJ1-5|TRBV30|NA
TGTGCCTGGGCGTCTTCCCGAAATCAGCCCCAGCATTTT
CAWASSRNQPQHF
>NA|TRBJ1-1|TRBV5-4|NA
TGTGCCAGCAGCTCAACGGGGTTCCAGAACACTGAAGCTTTCTTT
CASSSTGFQNTEAFF
>TRBD1|TRBJ1-1|TRBV6-1|NA
TGTGCCAGCAGTGAAGAGGACAGGGTCGTAATCGTGGTGAACACTGAAGCTTTCTTT
CASSEEDRVVIVVNTEAFF
>TRBD1|TRBJ2-5|TRBV5-1|NA
TGCGCCAGCAGCTTCGACAGGGGGTGGGGAGAGACCCAGTACTTC
CASSFDRGWGETQYF
>NA|TRBJ1-5|TRBV7-2|NA
TGTGCCAGCAGCCTACCAAATCAGCCCCAGCATTTT
CASSLPNQPQHF
>NA|TRBJ2-1|TRBV11-3|NA
TGTGCCAGCAGCCAAGGTGGAAGCGGGTTGGGTGAGCAGTTCTTC
CASSQGGSGLGEQFF
>TRBD1|TRBJ1-5|TRBV11-2|NA
TGTGCCAGCAGCTCCGACAGGGAAGTGAGCAATCAGCCCCAGCATTTT
CASSSDREVSNQPQHF
>NA|TRBJ1-2|TRBV12-5|NA
TGTGCTAACACGCCCAAGGGGGGGGATGGCTACACCTTC
CANTPKGGDGYTF
>TRBD1|TRBJ2-7|TRBV5-1|NA
TGCGCCAGCAGCTTGGGTTGGACAGGGGGGGTCGAGCAGTACTTC
CASSLGWTGGVEQYF